A single sample is the source of the 14 T cell receptor beta chains below, sequenced in a study of blood T cell repertoires in COVID-19. The repertoire was sequenced with immunoSEQ multiplex PCR; TCRdb's copy has only in-frame clones and lacks some. The data contain a few hundred thousand clones, roughly 90% of them singletons. The sequenced sample consisted of peripheral blood. The receptors were gathered from a woman aged 55 to 70 with acute or convalescent COVID-19.

V and J are TRBV5-1 and TRBJ2-7; 9 bases are a match to TRBD2. Germline V lookup: CDR1 SGHRS, CDR2 YFSETQ. The CDR3 loop spans 16 amino acids. With 0 bases clipped from V and 5 bases from J, the junction kept 9 bases outside the gene matches. The CDR3 region is CASSLEMGLAFDEQYF. The CDR3, as DNA: TGCGCCAGCAGCTTGGAGATGGGACTAGCTTTCGACGAGCAGTACTTC.

In its sample, this clone was seen once. V and J are TRBV28 and TRBJ2-2; 8 bases are a match to TRBD2. The germline V gene has CDR1 MDHEN and CDR2 SYDVKM. The CDR3 loop spans 14 amino acids. V lost 5 bases and J lost 7; bases outside the gene matches: 6. CDR3 sequence: CASSGPLAGGELFF. The CDR3 nucleotides read TGTGCCAGCAGTGGCCCTCTAGCGGGCGGGGAGCTGTTTTTT.

CDR3 bases: TGTGCCAGCAGCCCCAGGGTGGGAGGATCCCCCTACGAGCAGTACTTC. Translation: CASSPRVGGSPYEQYF. V usage is TRBV7-2 and J usage is TRBJ2-7; a possible D gene is TRBD2 (6 bases). Trimming stripped 5 bases from V and 2 bases from J, with 19 bases between. CDR1 SGHTA and CDR2 FQGNSA come from the germline V gene. The CDR3 extends over 16 amino acids. The full variable domain, rest sourced from reference TRBV7-2 and TRBJ2-7, is GAGVSQSPSNKVTEKGKDVELRCDPISGHTALYWYRQSLGQGLEFLIYFQGNSAPDKSGLPSDRFSAERTGGSVSTLTIQRTQQEDSAVYLCASSPRVGGSPYEQYFGPGTRLTVT.

V and J are TRBV9 and TRBJ1-3; D remains ambiguous. Trimming took 3 bases from V and 11 from J, leaving 12 bases between them. This CDR3 comprises 12 residues. Germline V gene sequence: CDR1 SGDLS, CDR2 YYNGEE. CDR3 amino acids: CASSDPPGAIYF. CDR3 nucleotide sequence: TGTGCCAGCAGCGACCCCCCCGGGGCCATATATTTT.

The chain couples TRBV9 to TRBJ1-2; D possibly corresponds to TRBD1 (6 bases). V lost 2 bases and J lost 3, with 8 bases in between. CDR1 is SGDLS, CDR2 YYNGEE, per germline. There are 13 residues in the CDR3. CDR3 sequence (DNA): TGTGCCAGCAGCGTGGGACAAGACTATGGCTACACCTTC. As protein: CASSVGQDYGYTF.

The chain joins TRBV18 to TRBJ2-6; 8 bases are a match to TRBD2. The junction had 0 bases not matched to a gene; V was cut back by 5 bases and J by 0 bases. Germline-derived CDR1 and CDR2 are KGHSH and LQKENI. The CDR3 is 15 residues long. Here the CDR3 DNA reads TGTGCCAGCTCAAGCGGGAGCTCTGGGGCCAACGTCCTGACTTTC. Translation gives CASSSGSSGANVLTF.

The J gene is TRBJ1-3, the V gene TRBV21-1. TRBV21-1 has pseudogene status. This CDR3 has 20 residues. The CDR3 loop reads CASSKCPPSAAALSGNTIYF. CDR3 nucleotides: TGTGCCAGCAGCAAATGTCCCCCGTCTGCGGCCGCCCTCTCTGGAAACACCATATATTTT.

The chain carries TRBV11-3 and TRBJ2-7, with unresolved D. Germline values: CDR1 SGHNT, CDR2 YENEEA. This CDR3 contains 16 residues. V dropped 2 bases and J dropped 3 bases, with 17 bases sitting between them. The CDR3 DNA sequence: TGTGCCAGCAGCTTACCCCAGAACCTTGGTATCTACGAGCAGTACTTC. Protein sequence: CASSLPQNLGIYEQYF.

This clone was detected only once. This chain joins TRBV28 and TRBJ2-2, with 7 bases aligning to TRBD1. This CDR3 comprises 17 residues. The V and J ends lost 6 bases and 3 bases, in that order; junction bases with no gene match: 13. Germline-derived CDR1 and CDR2 are MDHEN and SYDVKM. CDR3 amino acids: CASRLLYRGRDTGELFF. The CDR3, as DNA: TGTGCCAGCAGACTCCTCTACAGGGGAAGGGACACCGGGGAGCTGTTTTTT.

To note about this clone: Other DNA sequences within the sample encode an identical CDR3. The chain carries TRBV28 and TRBJ1-2, with 9 bases aligning to TRBD1. Germline V gene lookup returns CDR1 MDHEN and CDR2 SYDVKM. CDR3 length: 13 residues. V gave up 6 bases and J gave up 5 bases; unmatched junction bases: 4. CDR3 amino acids: CASSLGQGYGYTF. The CDR3 DNA reads TGTGCCAGCAGCCTGGGACAGGGATATGGCTACACCTTC.

V gene TRBV28 combines with J gene TRBJ1-4; D gene uncertain. Germline V CDR1 and CDR2: MDHEN, SYDVKM. The CDR3 length is 14 residues. V shed 4 bases and J shed 5 bases, with 11 bases lying between them. The CDR3 spells CASSYRELNEKLFF. In DNA, the CDR3 is TGTGCCAGCAGTTACCGGGAGCTGAATGAAAAACTGTTTTTT.

Within the sample, this clone is medium-sized. The chain links TRBV30 to TRBJ1-2; D call uncertain. Trimming took off 6 bases at V and 6 bases at J, with 17 bases between the two ends. This CDR3 is 13 amino acids long. The V gene's germline CDR1 is GTSNPN and CDR2 SVGIG (reference sequence). The CDR3 spells CACFIEEEDGYTF. CDR3 coding DNA: TGTGCCTGTTTTATAGAGGAAGAAGATGGCTACACCTTC.

The rearrangement links TRBV9 to TRBJ2-2, with 7 nucleotides matching TRBD1. This CDR3 has 14 residues. J lost 5 bases, V lost 4 bases, and 5 bases had no gene match. Germline CDR1 reads SGDLS; CDR2 reads YYNGEE. CDR3 sequence reads: CASSRDRITGELFF. The CDR3 DNA reads TGTGCCAGCAGCCGGGACAGAATTACCGGGGAGCTGTTTTTT.

V usage is TRBV29-1 and J usage is TRBJ2-5, with TRBD1 matching 9 bases. The V gene's germline CDR1 is SQVTM and CDR2 ANQGSEA. The V and J ends lost 7 bases and 5 bases, in that order; junction bases with no gene match: 5. The CDR3 is made up of 12 amino acids. CDR3 loop: CSGDRVGETQYF. The CDR3 nucleotides read TGCAGCGGGGACAGGGTTGGGGAGACCCAGTACTTC.